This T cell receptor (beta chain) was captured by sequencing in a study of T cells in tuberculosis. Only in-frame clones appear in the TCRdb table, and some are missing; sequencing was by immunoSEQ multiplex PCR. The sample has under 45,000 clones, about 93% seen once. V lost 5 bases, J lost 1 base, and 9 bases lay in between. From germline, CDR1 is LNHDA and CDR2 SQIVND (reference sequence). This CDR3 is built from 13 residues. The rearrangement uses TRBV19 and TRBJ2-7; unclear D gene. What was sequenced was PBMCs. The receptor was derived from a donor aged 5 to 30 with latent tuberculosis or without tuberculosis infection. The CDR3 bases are TGTGCCAGTAGTCCGAGAGCGTCCTACGAGCAGTACTTC. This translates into CASSPRASYEQYF.